Listed below are T cell receptor beta chains from one sample, sequenced in a study of T cells in Graves' hyperthyroidism and ophthalmopathy. One entry per CDR3 protein, called by TCRdb with MiXCR from the multiplex PCR reads. The sample includes under 40,000 distinct CDR3 sequences, around 52% of them seen just once. Sequenced: blood. These receptors were collected from a middle-aged woman with Graves' ophthalmopathy. The CDR3 runs from the conserved cysteine through the conserved F or W. D genes are given only for firm matches. Part of the rows lack a size; the others show once, few, many or a class for expanded clones.

V gene,J gene,D gene,clone size,CDR3 DNA,CDR3 protein
TRBV20-1,TRBJ2-3,NA,NA,TGCAGTGCTTACAGGGACTTTCGCACAGATACGCAGTATTTT,CSAYRDFRTDTQYF
TRBV3-1,TRBJ2-1,NA,NA,TGTGCCAGCAGCCAAGAATGGGAAGGGGCCGGGTCCTACAATGAGCAGTTCTTC,CASSQEWEGAGSYNEQFF
TRBV7-9,TRBJ1-4,TRBD1,NA,TGTGCCAGCAGCTCCGGGACAGAGGGTGAAAAACTGTTTTTT,CASSSGTEGEKLFF
TRBV20-1,TRBJ2-5,NA,few,TGCAGTGCTAGCTCTGGGATACGGGTCAATCAGCCCCAGTACTTC,CSASSGIRVNQPQYF
TRBV9,TRBJ2-3,TRBD2,NA,TGTGCCGGCAGCGTAGGCATACCTAGCGGGAGAGACTTCCCAGATACGCAGTATTTT,CAGSVGIPSGRDFPDTQYF
TRBV6-5,TRBJ2-7,NA,many,TGTGCCAGCAGTACAAGACACAAATTGGGCTACGAGCAGTACTTC,CASSTRHKLGYEQYF
TRBV5-1,TRBJ2-7,NA,many,TGCGCCAGCAGCTCGAACCCCGGGACAAACTACGAGCAGTACTTC,CASSSNPGTNYEQYF
TRBV5-1,TRBJ1-1,NA,many,TGCGCCAGCAGCTTGATTAATCCGGGGACTGAAGCTTTCTTT,CASSLINPGTEAFF
TRBV2,TRBJ1-1,TRBD1,NA,TGTGCCTGCAGAGCGGGACAGGAGGCCACTGAAGCTTTCTTT,CACRAGQEATEAFF
TRBV20-1,TRBJ2-4,TRBD2,NA,TGCAGTGCCGAACTAGCGGGGGGATTCAAAAACATTCAGTACTTC,CSAELAGGFKNIQYF
TRBV11-1,TRBJ2-5,TRBD2,NA,TGTGCCAGCGCCAAGGTTGCCTCTAGCGGCCAAGAGACCCAGTACTTC,CASAKVASSGQETQYF
TRBV11-2,TRBJ1-5,TRBD1,NA,TGTGCCAGCAGCCAAGGGACAGGGGGGAATCAGCCCCAGCATTTT,CASSQGTGGNQPQHF
TRBV2,TRBJ1-1,NA,NA,TGTGCCAGCAGGGCTGGGGGACAGAACACTGAAGCTTTCTTT,CASRAGGQNTEAFF
TRBV7-9,TRBJ2-5,TRBD2,NA,TGTGCCAGCAGCCTCGGGGGGGCTGGGGAGACCCAGTACTTC,CASSLGGAGETQYF
TRBV7-2,TRBJ2-1,TRBD1,NA,TGTGCCAGCAGCTCTACCCAGGGGGACACTGAGCAGTTCTTC,CASSSTQGDTEQFF
TRBV20-1,TRBJ2-3,TRBD2,NA,TGCAGTGCCCAGAGTCTAGCGGGAGTCTTGGGCACAGATACGCAGTATTTT,CSAQSLAGVLGTDTQYF
TRBV27,TRBJ1-1,TRBD1,many,TGTGCCAGCAGCTTGACAGGGTCCGACACTGAAGCTTTCTTT,CASSLTGSDTEAFF
TRBV5-6,TRBJ2-3,NA,NA,TGTGCCAGCAGCCAAGGGCAGGGTGAATATTCCAATGAGCAGTATTTT,CASSQGQGEYSNEQYF
TRBV13,TRBJ2-5,NA,many,TGTGCCAGCAGCTTAGCACAAGAGACCCAGTACTTC,CASSLAQETQYF
TRBV7-3,TRBJ2-3,NA,NA,TGTGCCAGCAGCTTACTCACGACAGATACGCAGTATTTC,CASSLLTTDTQYF
TRBV19,TRBJ1-5,NA,many,TGTGCCAGTAGTATTTCCAGGATGAACAATCAGCCCCAGCATTTT,CASSISRMNNQPQHF
TRBV12-3/TRBV12-4,TRBJ2-7,TRBD1,many,TGTGCCAGCAGTGAAGCCGGGACAGGGTACGAGCAGTACTTC,CASSEAGTGYEQYF
TRBV12-3/TRBV12-4,TRBJ1-2,NA,many,TGTGCCAGCAGAACCCATTGGTCAGCCTATGGCTACACCTTC,CASRTHWSAYGYTF
TRBV5-1,TRBJ2-5,TRBD2,many,TGCGCCAGCAGCTTGCTGGGACTAGCGGGAGAAGGGGAGACCCAGTACTTC,CASSLLGLAGEGETQYF
TRBV25-1,TRBJ2-6,NA,NA,NA,CASSFYICSASNSGANVLTF
TRBV5-1,TRBJ1-2,NA,many,TGCGCCAGCAGCAGGGACACGGGGATTTTATATGGCTACACCTTC,CASSRDTGILYGYTF
TRBV19,TRBJ1-5,NA,NA,TGTGCCTGGAGTCTCGGAACATCTTATCAGCCCCAGCATTTT,CAWSLGTSYQPQHF
TRBV7-9,TRBJ2-5,NA,many,TGTGCCAGCAGCTTAGTAAAGGCAGAAGAGACCCAGTACTTC,CASSLVKAEETQYF
TRBV28,TRBJ2-1,NA,many,TGTGCCAGCAGTTTGTCTGGAAATGAGCAGTTCTTC,CASSLSGNEQFF
TRBV7-8,TRBJ2-7,NA,NA,TGTGCCAGCAGCTTGAACCCGTGCTCCTACGAGCAGTACTTC,CASSLNPCSYEQYF
TRBV14,TRBJ2-5,NA,many,TGTGCCAGCAGCCGGGGACCTAAAGAGACCCAGTACTTC,CASSRGPKETQYF
TRBV2,TRBJ1-2,TRBD1,NA,TGTGCCAGCAGTGCGAGGACAGGGAGGGACTATGGCTACACCTTC,CASSARTGRDYGYTF
TRBV6-4,TRBJ1-1,NA,many,TGTGCCAGCAGTGCCGGGGGGGAAGCTTTCTTT,CASSAGGEAFF
TRBV4-3,TRBJ1-5,NA,many,TGCGCCAGCAGCCAGTTTCGGGATCAGCCCCAGCATTTT,CASSQFRDQPQHF
TRBV11-2,TRBJ1-5,NA,NA,TGTGCCAGCAGCTTAGATGGGAATAGCAATCAGCCCCAGCATTTT,CASSLDGNSNQPQHF
TRBV9,TRBJ1-3,TRBD1,many,TGTGCCAGCAGCGTCTATCCGGGACAGGGAAACACCATATATTTT,CASSVYPGQGNTIYF
TRBV20-1,TRBJ1-2,NA,medium-sized,TGCAGTGCTAGAGTTACGTTCACAGGGAACTATGGCTACACCTTC,CSARVTFTGNYGYTF
TRBV10-3,TRBJ1-2,NA,medium-sized,TGTGCCATCAGTGAGTCCGACAGTTTCTATGGCTACACCTTC,CAISESDSFYGYTF
TRBV2,TRBJ2-5,NA,NA,TGTGCCAGCAGTGAGTTGGATGGGGAGACCCAGTACTTC,CASSELDGETQYF
TRBV5-5,TRBJ2-7,TRBD2,many,TGTGCCAGCAGCAAGGGACTAGCGGGAGTACCGTACTTC,CASSKGLAGVPYF
TRBV18,TRBJ1-2,NA,many,TGTGCCAGCTCACCGACCAGGGACCTCGGCTACACCTTC,CASSPTRDLGYTF
TRBV9,TRBJ2-1,NA,NA,TGTGCCAGCTGCTCAGCCAGGACTACCAACAATGAGCAGTTCTTC,CASCSARTTNNEQFF
TRBV4-2,TRBJ1-2,NA,NA,TGTGCCAGCAGCCAAGCTGTAGACAGCCGGGGCGGCTACACCTTC,CASSQAVDSRGGYTF
TRBV5-1,TRBJ2-5,NA,few,TGCGCCAGCAGCTTGGAACTAGTGGAGACCCAGTACTTC,CASSLELVETQYF
TRBV5-5,TRBJ1-5,NA,many,TGTGCCAGCAGCTTGGAAATGGATAGCAATCAGCCCCAGCATTTT,CASSLEMDSNQPQHF
TRBV10-3,TRBJ2-6,NA,many,TGTGCCATCATGGGGTCCCCTGGGGCCAACGTCCTGACTTTC,CAIMGSPGANVLTF
TRBV7-2,TRBJ2-5,TRBD1,many,TGTGCCAGCAGCTCCGGACAGGGACAGCAAGAGACCCAGTACTTC,CASSSGQGQQETQYF
TRBV9,TRBJ2-7,NA,many,TGTGCCAGCAGCGTAGGTGTCGATTCCTACGAGCAGTACTTC,CASSVGVDSYEQYF
TRBV5-1,TRBJ2-4,TRBD2,many,TGCGCCAGCAGCTTAGCGGGAGCTAAGGATAACATTCAGTACTTC,CASSLAGAKDNIQYF
TRBV19,TRBJ2-1,TRBD1,once,TGTGCCAGTAGTATCGGGACAGAACAGTTCTTC,CASSIGTEQFF
TRBV2,TRBJ1-5,NA,medium-sized,TGTGCCAGCAGTGAATTTGGCCTCCGTAGCAATCAGCCCCAGCATTTT,CASSEFGLRSNQPQHF
TRBV29-1,TRBJ2-7,NA,NA,TGCAGCGCCGCGGGTCAGGACCATAAGGAGCAGTACTTC,CSAAGQDHKEQYF
TRBV5-1,TRBJ2-7,NA,many,TGCGCCAGCAGCTTGGGTGGCAGAACCTACGAGCAGTACTTC,CASSLGGRTYEQYF
TRBV29-1,TRBJ1-2,NA,medium-sized,TGCAGCGTTGAAGAGTTCCCCCAAAACTATGGCTACACCTTC,CSVEEFPQNYGYTF